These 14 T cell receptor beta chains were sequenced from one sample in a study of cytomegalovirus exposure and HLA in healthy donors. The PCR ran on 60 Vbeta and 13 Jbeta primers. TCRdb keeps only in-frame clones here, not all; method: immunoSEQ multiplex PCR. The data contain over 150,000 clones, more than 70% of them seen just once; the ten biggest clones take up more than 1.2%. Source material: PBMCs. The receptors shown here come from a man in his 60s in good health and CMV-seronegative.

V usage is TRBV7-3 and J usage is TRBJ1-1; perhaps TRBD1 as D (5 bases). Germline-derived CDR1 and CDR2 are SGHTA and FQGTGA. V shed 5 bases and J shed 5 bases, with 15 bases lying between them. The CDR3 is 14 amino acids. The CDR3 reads CASSLSRDGTEAFF. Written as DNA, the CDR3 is TGTGCCAGCAGCCTCAGCAGGGATGGGACTGAAGCTTTCTTT. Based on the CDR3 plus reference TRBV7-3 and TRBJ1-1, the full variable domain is GAGVSQTPSNKVTEKGKYVELRCDPISGHTALYWYRQSLGQGPEFLIYFQGTGAADDSGLPNDRFFAVRPEGSVSTLKIQRTERGDSAVYLCASSLSRDGTEAFFGQGTRLTVV.

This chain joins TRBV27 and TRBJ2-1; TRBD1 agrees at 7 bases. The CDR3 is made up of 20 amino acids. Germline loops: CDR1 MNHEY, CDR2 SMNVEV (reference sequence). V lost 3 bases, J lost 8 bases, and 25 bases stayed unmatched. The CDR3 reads CASSFRAPDRDRTMKDEQFF. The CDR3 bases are TGTGCCAGCAGTTTCCGCGCACCTGACAGGGATAGGACCATGAAGGATGAGCAGTTCTTC.

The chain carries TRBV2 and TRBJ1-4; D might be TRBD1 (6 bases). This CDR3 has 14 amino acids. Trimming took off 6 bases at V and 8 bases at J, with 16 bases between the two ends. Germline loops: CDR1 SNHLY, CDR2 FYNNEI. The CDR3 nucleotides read TGTGCCAGCAGGGAAAACAGGGACGGGGAAAAACTGTTTTTT. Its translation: CASRENRDGEKLFF. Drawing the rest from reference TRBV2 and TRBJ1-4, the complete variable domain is EPEVTQTPSHQVTQMGQEVILRCVPISNHLYFYWYRQILGQKVEFLVSFYNNEISEKSEIFDDQFSVERPDGSNFTLKIRSTKLEDSAMYFCASRENRDGEKLFFGSGTQLSVL.

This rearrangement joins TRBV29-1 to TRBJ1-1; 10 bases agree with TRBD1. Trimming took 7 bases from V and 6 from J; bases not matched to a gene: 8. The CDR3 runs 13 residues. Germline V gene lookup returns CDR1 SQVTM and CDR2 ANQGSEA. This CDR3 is CSARDRGPSEAFF. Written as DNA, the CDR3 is TGCAGCGCGCGGGACAGGGGTCCTTCTGAAGCTTTCTTT. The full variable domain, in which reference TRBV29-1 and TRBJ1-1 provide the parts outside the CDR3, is SAVISQKPSRDICQRGTSLTIQCQVDSQVTMMFWYRQQPGQSLTLIATANQGSEATYESGFVIDKFPISRPNLTFSTLTVSNMSPEDSSIYLCSARDRGPSEAFFGQGTRLTVV.

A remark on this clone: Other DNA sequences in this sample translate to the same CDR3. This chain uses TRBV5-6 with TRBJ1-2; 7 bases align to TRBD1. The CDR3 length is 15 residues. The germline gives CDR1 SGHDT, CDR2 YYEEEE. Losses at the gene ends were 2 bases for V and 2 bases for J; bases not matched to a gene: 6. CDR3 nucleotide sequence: TGTGCCAGCAGCTTTCGGGACAGAGTAAACTATGGCTACACCTTC. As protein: CASSFRDRVNYGYTF.

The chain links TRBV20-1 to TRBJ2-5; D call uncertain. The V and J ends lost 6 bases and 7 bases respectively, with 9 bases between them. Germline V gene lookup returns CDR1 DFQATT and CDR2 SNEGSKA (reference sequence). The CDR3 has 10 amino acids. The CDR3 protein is CSATYGTQYF. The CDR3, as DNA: TGCAGTGCCACTTATGGGACCCAGTACTTC.

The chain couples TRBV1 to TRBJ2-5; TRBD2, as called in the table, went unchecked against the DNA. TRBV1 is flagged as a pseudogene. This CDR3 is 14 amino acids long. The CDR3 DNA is TGCACCAGCGGTAGCGGGAGGCGTCAAGAGACCCAGTACTTC. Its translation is CTSGSGRRQETQYF.

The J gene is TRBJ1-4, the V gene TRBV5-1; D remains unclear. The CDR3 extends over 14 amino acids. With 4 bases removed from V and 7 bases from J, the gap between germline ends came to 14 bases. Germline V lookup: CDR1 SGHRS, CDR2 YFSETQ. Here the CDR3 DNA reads TGCGCCAGCAGCGGGCAGGACTTAACTGAAAAACTGTTTTTT. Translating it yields CASSGQDLTEKLFF.

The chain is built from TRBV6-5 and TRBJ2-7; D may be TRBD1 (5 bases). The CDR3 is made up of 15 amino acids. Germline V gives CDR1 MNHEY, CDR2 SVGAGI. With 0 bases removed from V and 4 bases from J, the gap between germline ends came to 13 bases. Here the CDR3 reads CASSYSTVTKYEQYF. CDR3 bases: TGTGCCAGCAGTTACTCGACAGTCACCAAATACGAGCAGTACTTC.

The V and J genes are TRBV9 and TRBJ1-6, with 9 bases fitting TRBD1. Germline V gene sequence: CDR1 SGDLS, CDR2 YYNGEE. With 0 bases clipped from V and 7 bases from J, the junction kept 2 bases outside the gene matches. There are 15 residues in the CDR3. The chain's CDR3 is CASSVDGTGNSPLHF. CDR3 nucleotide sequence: TGTGCCAGCAGCGTAGATGGGACAGGGAATTCACCCCTCCACTTT.

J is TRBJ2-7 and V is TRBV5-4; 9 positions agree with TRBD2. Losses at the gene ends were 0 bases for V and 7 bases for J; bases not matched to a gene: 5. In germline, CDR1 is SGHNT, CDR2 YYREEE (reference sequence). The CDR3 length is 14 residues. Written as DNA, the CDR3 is TGTGCCAGCAGCTTGGATCTAGCGGGAATAGAGCAGTACTTC. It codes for CASSLDLAGIEQYF.

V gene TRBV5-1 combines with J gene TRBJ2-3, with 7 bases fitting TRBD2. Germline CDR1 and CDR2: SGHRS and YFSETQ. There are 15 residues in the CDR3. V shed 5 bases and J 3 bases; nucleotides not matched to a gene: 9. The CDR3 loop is CASRTELAPTDTQYF. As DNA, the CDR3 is TGCGCCAGCAGAACGGAACTAGCGCCGACAGATACGCAGTATTTT.

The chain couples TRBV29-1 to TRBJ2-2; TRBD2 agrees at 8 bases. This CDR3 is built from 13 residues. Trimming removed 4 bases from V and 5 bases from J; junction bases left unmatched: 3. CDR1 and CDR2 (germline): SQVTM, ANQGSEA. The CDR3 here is CSVGASGTGELFF. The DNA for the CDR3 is TGCAGCGTTGGCGCTAGCGGGACCGGGGAGCTGTTTTTT.

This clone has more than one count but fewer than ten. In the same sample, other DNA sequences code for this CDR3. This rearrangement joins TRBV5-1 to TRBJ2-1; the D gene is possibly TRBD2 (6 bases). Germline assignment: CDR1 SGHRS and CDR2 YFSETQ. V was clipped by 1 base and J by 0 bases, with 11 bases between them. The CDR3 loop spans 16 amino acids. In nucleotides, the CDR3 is TGCGCCAGCAGCTTGTCTGGGGGGAGCTCCTACAATGAGCAGTTCTTC. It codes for CASSLSGGSSYNEQFF.